These 11 T cell receptor beta chains came from one sample sequenced in a study of blood T cell repertoires in COVID-19. The repertoire was sequenced with immunoSEQ multiplex PCR; TCRdb's copy has only in-frame clones and lacks some. The data hold some 69,000 clones, with over 70% observed a single time. The sample comprised peripheral blood. Receptor source: a man aged 80 or over with active or convalescent COVID-19.

The CDR3 sequence: CASSQPGTGYYEQYF. The CDR3 nucleotides are TGTGCCAGCAGCCAACCCGGGACAGGGTACTACGAGCAGTACTTC. The V gene is TRBV28, the J gene TRBJ2-7, with 9 positions matching TRBD1. V gave up 6 bases and J gave up 3 bases; unmatched junction bases: 9. The CDR3 loop spans 15 amino acids. Germline CDR1 is MDHEN and CDR2 is SYDVKM.

The chain uses TRBV5-1 and TRBJ2-2; 12 bases match TRBD2. CDR1 is SGHRS and CDR2 is YFSETQ in the germline V gene. The junction had 4 bases not matched to a gene; V was cut back by 4 bases and J by 6 bases. CDR3 size: 15 residues. This CDR3 reads CASSKLAGGPGELFF. For the CDR3, the DNA is TGCGCCAGCAGCAAACTAGCGGGAGGTCCCGGGGAGCTGTTTTTT.

This chain links TRBV7-2 with TRBJ1-5; 7 nucleotides align to TRBD1. After removal of 1 base from V and 0 bases from J, the junction contained 6 bases not matched to a gene. Germline V lookup: CDR1 SGHTA, CDR2 FQGNSA. The CDR3 totals 17 residues. The DNA for the CDR3 is TGTGCCAGCAGCTTAGGCACACAGGGGAATAGCAATCAGCCCCAGCATTTT. As protein: CASSLGTQGNSNQPQHF. The entire variable domain, with the rest obtained from reference TRBV7-2 and TRBJ1-5, is as follows: GAGVSQSPSNKVTEKGKDVELRCDPISGHTALYWYRQSLGQGLEFLIYFQGNSAPDKSGLPSDRFSAERTGGSVSTLTIQRTQQEDSAVYLCASSLGTQGNSNQPQHFGDGTRLSIL.

V gene TRBV28 combines with J gene TRBJ1-1; D is unresolved. CDR1 is MDHEN and CDR2 is SYDVKM in the germline V gene. The germline V and J ends were trimmed by 8 bases and 5 bases, with 9 bases remaining between them. This CDR3 is 11 amino acids long. The CDR3: CASPSGTEAFF. The CDR3 coding sequence is TGTGCCAGCCCGTCGGGGACTGAAGCTTTCTTT.

The chain recombines TRBV12-3 or TRBV12-4 with TRBJ1-3, with D unresolved. The CDR3 has 13 amino acids. The V and J ends lost 6 bases and 0 bases respectively, with 6 bases between them. CDR3 nucleotide sequence: TGTGCCAGCAGAGTAGCCTCTGGAAACACCATATATTTT. Translation gives CASRVASGNTIYF.

This chain joins TRBV9 and TRBJ1-6; D remains unclear. Germline CDR1 SGDLS, CDR2 YYNGEE. The CDR3 spans 12 residues. The V end lost 7 bases, the J end lost 6 bases, and 8 bases lay between the germline ends. For the CDR3, the DNA is TGTGCCAGCTCGGTCGGTAATTCACCCCTCCACTTT. It is translated as CASSVGNSPLHF.

This clone was observed a single time. The rearrangement uses TRBV7-6 and TRBJ2-1; 10 bases are shared with TRBD2. This CDR3 spans 14 amino acids. With V trimmed by 0 bases and J by 14 bases, 7 bases remained unmatched. Germline V lookup: CDR1 SGHVS, CDR2 FNYEAQ. CDR3 sequence: CASSLAELAGSKFF. In nucleotides, the CDR3 is TGTGCCAGCAGCTTAGCTGAACTAGCGGGATCAAAGTTCTTC.

J is TRBJ2-1 and V is TRBV5-4; possibly TRBD2 for D (5 bases). Trimming stripped 4 bases from V and 8 bases from J, with 13 bases between. The CDR3 loop spans 13 amino acids. CDR1 SGHNT and CDR2 YYREEE come from the germline V gene (reference sequence). The CDR3 DNA follows: TGTGCCAGCAGCCATACTAAGAGGGATGAGCAGTTCTTC. It yields the protein CASSHTKRDEQFF. The variable domain in full, with the rest retrieved from reference TRBV5-4 and TRBJ2-1, is ETGVTQSPTHLIKTRGQQVTLRCSSQSGHNTVSWYQQALGQGPQFIFQYYREEENGRGNFPPRFSGLQFPNYSSELNVNALELDDSALYLCASSHTKRDEQFFGPGTRLTVL.

The chain combines TRBV12-2 with TRBJ1-6; the table names TRBD1, a call not compared with the DNA. TRBV12-2 counts as a pseudogene. CDR3 length: 18 residues. CDR3 region: CASRTDRGRISYNSPLHF. For the CDR3, the DNA is TGTGCAAGTCGCACCGACAGGGGGCGAATTTCCTATAATTCACCCCTCCACTTT.

CDR3: CSVEELKRERSPLIYNEQFF. CDR3 DNA sequence: TGCAGCGTTGAAGAGCTGAAGCGGGAGAGGTCTCCTTTAATCTACAATGAGCAGTTCTTC. This chain links TRBV29-1 with TRBJ2-1, with 8 bases fitting TRBD2. CDR1 is SQVTM and CDR2 is ANQGSEA in the germline V gene. V trimming: 0 bases; J trimming: 3 bases; junction bases outside the gene matches: 19. This CDR3 is 20 amino acids long.

As regards this clone: The identical CDR3 is also encoded by other nucleotide sequences in the sample. The chain recombines TRBV30 with TRBJ2-5, with D uncertain. Trimming removed 1 base from V and 5 bases from J, with 2 bases in between. The CDR3 has 10 residues. Germline V gives CDR1 GTSNPN, CDR2 SVGIG (reference sequence). CDR3 in amino acids: CAWSAETQYF. CDR3 DNA: TGTGCCTGGAGTGCGGAGACCCAGTACTTC.